Below, 9 T cell receptor beta chains from the same sample are listed, as sequenced in a study of blood T cell repertoires in COVID-19. Repertoires were generated with immunoSEQ multiplex PCR, while TCRdb's copy carries only in-frame clones and drops some. The data show 25,000 to 40,000 clones, 88% seen once. Sequencing input: peripheral blood. The receptors stem from a human donor with active COVID-19. The donor label of this sample is uncertain.

The gene calls are TRBV27 and TRBJ2-3; 9 nucleotides agree with TRBD2. After removal of 6 bases from V and 5 bases from J, the junction contained 9 bases not matched to a gene. This CDR3 contains 15 residues. Germline assignment: CDR1 MNHEY and CDR2 SMNVEV (reference sequence). The CDR3: CASSIGRGGRDTQYF. CDR3 coding DNA: TGTGCCAGCAGCATCGGGCGGGGGGGCCGAGATACGCAGTATTTT.

The genes are TRBV6-2 or TRBV6-3 and TRBJ1-5; D unclear. The length of the CDR3 is 14 residues. The germline gives CDR1 MNHEY, CDR2 SVGEGT. V gave up 6 bases and J gave up 5 bases, with 14 bases separating them. The CDR3 sequence: CASRPPQNYQPQHF. CDR3 DNA sequence: TGTGCCAGCAGACCTCCGCAGAATTATCAGCCCCAGCATTTT.

The chain recombines TRBV5-6 with TRBJ2-5; TRBD2 aligns across 13 bases. The V gene's germline CDR1 is SGHDT and CDR2 YYEEEE. V shed 1 base and J 5 bases; nucleotides not matched to a gene: 8. The CDR3 has 17 residues. CDR3 bases: TGTGCCAGCAGCTTGCTGACTAGCGGGGGGATACGGGAGACCCAGTACTTC. This codes for CASSLLTSGGIRETQYF.

The J gene is TRBJ2-7, the V gene TRBV7-2, with 7 bases matching TRBD1. J gave up 2 bases and V 5 bases, and 9 bases lay outside the gene matches. This CDR3 comprises 15 residues. Germline V gives CDR1 SGHTA, CDR2 FQGNSA. The CDR3 loop is CASSQRTGEPYEQYF. The CDR3 bases are TGTGCCAGCAGCCAACGGACAGGAGAGCCCTACGAGCAGTACTTC.

The gene calls are TRBV6-2 or TRBV6-3 and TRBJ2-1; 12 nucleotides agree with TRBD2. In germline, CDR1 is MNHEY, CDR2 SVGEGT. Losses at the gene ends were 5 bases for V and 15 bases for J; bases not matched to a gene: 2. The CDR3 is made up of 11 amino acids. The CDR3 DNA reads TGTGCCAGCAGTCAGACTAGCGGGAGGTTCTTC. Translation gives CASSQTSGRFF.

V and J are TRBV10-3 and TRBJ2-1, with 8 bases fitting TRBD1. There are 16 residues in the CDR3. Trimming at V came to 0 bases and at J to 4 bases, leaving 5 bases not matched to a gene. Looked up from germline, CDR1 is ENHRY and CDR2 is SYGVKD. The CDR3 reads CAISESGRGLYNEQFF. CDR3 DNA sequence: TGTGCCATCAGTGAGTCCGGCAGGGGGCTTTACAATGAGCAGTTCTTC.

This clone came up once. J is TRBJ1-1 and V is TRBV3-1 (or the pseudogene TRBV3-2); perhaps TRBD1 as D (6 bases). Trimming stripped 5 bases from V and 4 bases from J, with 11 bases between. Germline assignment: CDR1 LGHDT and CDR2 YNNKEL (reference sequence). The CDR3 contains 13 residues. CDR3 residues: CASSSVQGTEAFF. The CDR3 DNA reads TGTGCCAGCAGCTCGGTACAGGGCACTGAAGCTTTCTTT.

V is TRBV19 and J is TRBJ2-5, with 9 positions matching TRBD1. The CDR3 has 15 residues. From germline, CDR1 is LNHDA and CDR2 SQIVND (reference sequence). Trimming took 3 bases from V and 4 from J; bases not matched to a gene: 6. In DNA, the CDR3 is TGTGCCAGTAGTATGCACAGGGGGCAAGTAGAGACCCAGTACTTC. The encoded protein is CASSMHRGQVETQYF.

This clone was seen a handful of times. The chain links TRBV11-2 to TRBJ2-5; TRBD2 aligns across 11 bases. Germline trimming cut 5 bases from V and 6 bases from J; bases unmatched to any gene: 8. Germline V lookup: CDR1 SGHAT, CDR2 FQNNGV. This CDR3 region has 15 residues. The CDR3 coding sequence is TGTGCCAGCAGCGATCGACTAGCGGGGATGAAGACCCAGTACTTC. Amino acid sequence: CASSDRLAGMKTQYF.